This TCR beta chain was sequenced during a study of regulatory T cells in long-lasting Graves disease. CDR3 length: 17 amino acids. The germline V gene has CDR1 SGHVS and CDR2 FQNEAQ. V lost 1 base to trimming and J lost 10 bases; unmatched junction nucleotides: 17. This clonotype appeared a few times. Specified time point: newly diagnosed GD, antithyroid drugs for less than 3 months. RNA from PBMCs was the source of the TCR library. Arm-PCR of CDR3 regions with iRepertoire HTBI primers generated TCR beta libraries. Via MiXCR, TCRdb re-called the multiplex PCR reads, giving one row per CDR3 protein. The table lists more than 400,000 distinct CDR3 sequences, 16% of them singletons, with 12% in the top ten. A further study also used this sample, focusing on T cells in Graves' hyperthyroidism and ophthalmopathy.

This specimen was peripheral blood mononuclear cells (PBMCs), taken at new diagnosis, from a patient treated with antithyroid drugs. The chain is built from TRBV7-8 and TRBJ2-7; 9 bases agree with TRBD2. This TCR was sampled from a man in his forties or fifties with Graves disease. CDR3 in amino acids: CASSLGSVSGSLPVQYF. CDR3 nucleotide sequence: TGTGCCAGCAGCTTAGGGTCGGTTAGCGGGAGTCTTCCTGTCCAGTACTTC.